The 20 T cell receptor beta chains below were found in one sample sequenced in a study of a mutant IDH1 vaccine in newly diagnosed glioma. No antigen is known for these receptors. The sample's time point: week 35, safety follow-up. A 20-mer mutant IDH1 peptide at 300 ug was injected subcutaneously with topical imiquimod. Assay: immunoSEQ multiplex PCR; the TCRdb copy retains only in-frame clones and omits some. This table has some 31,000 clones, around 77% appearing once. The sample consisted of PBMCs, taken from a glioma patient whose treatment included an IDH1 peptide vaccine. Receptors were obtained from a woman aged 30 to 39 with glioma. Some clones in this sample may be carry-over from other donors' samples.

The J gene is TRBJ2-5, the V gene TRBV29-1; TRBD2 agrees at 8 bases. Trimming took 6 bases from V and 4 from J; bases not matched to a gene: 16. The CDR3 is 16 amino acids. The germline CDR1 and CDR2 sequences are SQVTM and ANQGSEA. The DNA of the CDR3 is TGCAGCGTCCACGTCCGGGAGGGAGGGCCGCGAGAGACCCAGTACTTC. Protein: CSVHVREGGPRETQYF.

This clone came up a few times. CDR3 region: CASSLGRASYEQYF. CDR3 bases: TGTGCCAGCAGCTTAGGGCGGGCGTCCTACGAGCAGTACTTC. The chain has TRBV7-2 and TRBJ2-7, with D maybe TRBD2 (5 bases). Trimming took off 1 base at V and 1 base at J, with 8 bases between the two ends. Germline CDR1 and CDR2: SGHTA and FQGNSA. This CDR3 has 14 amino acids.

The genes are TRBV9 and TRBJ2-7; 10 bases are shared with TRBD2. The CDR3 consists of 16 residues. Unmatched junction bases numbered 10, after V lost 0 bases and J lost 7 bases. Germline CDR1 SGDLS, CDR2 YYNGEE. CDR3 DNA sequence: TGTGCCAGCAGCGTAGGACCAGCGGGAGGGCCGGGAGAGCAGTACTTC. Protein: CASSVGPAGGPGEQYF.

A single count supports this clone. The V and J genes are TRBV9 and TRBJ2-2; D may be TRBD1 or TRBD2 (5 bases each). Trimming took off 6 bases at V and 4 bases at J, with 19 bases between the two ends. The CDR3 runs 16 residues. Germline assignment: CDR1 SGDLS and CDR2 YYNGEE. The CDR3 here is CASTPASGLTTGELFF. DNA of the CDR3: TGTGCCAGCACGCCGGCGTCGGGGCTCACCACCGGGGAGCTGTTTTTT.

In regard to this clone: Other DNA sequences in this specimen translate into the identical CDR3. The chain has TRBV5-1 and TRBJ2-7, with 10 bases aligning to TRBD1. Germline CDR1 reads SGHRS; CDR2 reads YFSETQ. This CDR3 contains 15 residues. V was clipped by 0 bases and J by 5 bases; unmatched bases: 5. This CDR3 reads CASSLARQGADEQYF. The CDR3 DNA is TGCGCCAGCAGCTTGGCCAGACAGGGGGCCGACGAGCAGTACTTC.

The rearrangement joins TRBV7-9 to TRBJ2-3; 11 bases align to TRBD2. Trimming cost V 1 base and J 3 bases; bases outside gene matches: 3. CDR1 and CDR2 (germline): SEHNR, FQNEAQ (reference sequence). This CDR3 is 16 amino acids long. This CDR3 reads CASSLGLAGRTDTQYF. DNA of the CDR3: TGTGCCAGCAGCTTAGGACTAGCGGGGAGAACAGATACGCAGTATTTT.

The V gene is TRBV5-4, the J gene TRBJ1-2, with D possibly matching TRBD1 (6 bases). V was trimmed by 4 bases and J by 2 bases, leaving 9 bases between them. The CDR3 has 13 residues. The V gene's germline CDR1 is SGHNT and CDR2 YYREEE (reference sequence). The CDR3 nucleotides read TGTGCCAGCAGCCAGGACAGAAACTATGGCTACACCTTC. Translating it yields CASSQDRNYGYTF.

The rearrangement joins TRBV15 to TRBJ1-5, with TRBD1 matching 7 bases. CDR3 length: 13 residues. J gave up 7 bases and V 6 bases, and 6 bases lay outside the gene matches. Per germline, CDR1 LNHNV and CDR2 YYDKDF (reference sequence). CDR3 in amino acids: CATRGGADQPQHF. The CDR3 DNA reads TGTGCCACCAGAGGGGGCGCAGACCAGCCCCAGCATTTT.

The CDR3 DNA reads as TGTGCCAGTAGAGCCCCAGGGTCTGAGAACACTGAAGCTTTCTTT. It yields the protein CASRAPGSENTEAFF. V is TRBV19 and J is TRBJ1-1; D is perhaps TRBD1 (5 bases). Germline CDR1 and CDR2: LNHDA and SQIVND (reference sequence). With 6 bases removed from V and 1 base from J, the gap between germline ends came to 15 bases. The CDR3 runs 15 residues.

The rearrangement uses TRBV10-3 and TRBJ2-3; D uncertain. Germline assignment: CDR1 ENHRY and CDR2 SYGVKD. V was trimmed by 2 bases and J by 3 bases, leaving 3 bases between them. There are 12 residues in the CDR3. The CDR3 bases are TGTGCCATCAGTGAGAAAACAGATACGCAGTATTTT. Protein: CAISEKTDTQYF.

This chain joins TRBV13 and TRBJ2-2; 7 bases match TRBD2. This CDR3 is built from 16 residues. V dropped 6 bases and J dropped 1; count of bases not matched to a gene: 8. Germline V gene lookup returns CDR1 PRHDT and CDR2 FYEKMQ (reference sequence). The CDR3 region is CASSYASGLNTGELFF. The CDR3 nucleotides are TGTGCCAGCAGTTACGCTAGCGGCTTGAACACCGGGGAGCTGTTTTTT.

This clone appeared a few times. The chain carries TRBV6-1 and TRBJ2-7, with 12 bases aligning to TRBD2. Germline V gives CDR1 MNHNS, CDR2 SASEGT. The CDR3 is made up of 14 amino acids. The V and J ends lost 5 bases and 1 base, in that order; junction bases with no gene match: 0. The CDR3 coding sequence is TGTGCCAGCAGTCTAGCGGGAGGGTCCTACGAGCAGTACTTC. Protein: CASSLAGGSYEQYF.

The chain carries TRBV19 and TRBJ1-2, with D possibly matching TRBD1 (6 bases). Trimming removed 3 bases from V and 6 bases from J, with 11 bases in between. Looked up from germline, CDR1 is LNHDA and CDR2 is SQIVND (reference sequence). The CDR3 is 13 residues long. CDR3 in amino acids: CASSMRQGNGYTF. CDR3 sequence (DNA): TGTGCCAGTAGTATGAGGCAGGGGAATGGCTACACCTTC.

The CDR3 sequence is CAISEPAGGDTQYF. CDR3 sequence (DNA): TGTGCCATCAGTGAGCCAGCGGGAGGGGATACGCAGTATTTT. The chain joins TRBV10-3 to TRBJ2-3; 10 nucleotides agree with TRBD2. The CDR3 length is 14 residues. Germline-derived CDR1 and CDR2 are ENHRY and SYGVKD. After removal of 2 bases from V and 6 bases from J, the junction contained 2 bases not matched to a gene.

The chain uses TRBV7-9 and TRBJ1-4, with D maybe TRBD1 (6 bases). V dropped 0 bases and J dropped 6 bases, with 8 bases sitting between them. The CDR3 has 14 amino acids. Germline CDR1 and CDR2: SEHNR and FQNEAQ (reference sequence). CDR3 bases: TGTGCCAGCAGCTTAGCACAGGGCGATGAAAAACTGTTTTTT. Residues: CASSLAQGDEKLFF.

The chain has TRBV5-1 and TRBJ2-1; 9 bases fit TRBD2. The trim removed 0 bases at V and 9 bases at J, leaving 7 bases unmatched. From germline, CDR1 is SGHRS and CDR2 YFSETQ. This CDR3 spans 15 amino acids. For the CDR3, the DNA is TGCGCCAGCAGCTTGGAGGGCGGGAGGGCGTCTGAGCAGTTCTTC. Translated: CASSLEGGRASEQFF. Together with reference TRBV5-1 and TRBJ2-1, the CDR3 gives the full variable domain: KAGVTQTPRYLIKTRGQQVTLSCSPISGHRSVSWYQQTPGQGLQFLFEYFSETQRNKGNFPGRFSGRQFSNSRSEMNVSTLELGDSALYLCASSLEGGRASEQFFGPGTRLTVL.

This chain connects TRBV29-1 to TRBJ2-1; weak D call: TRBD1 (5 bases). This CDR3 is built from 16 residues. With 5 bases removed from V and 0 bases from J, the gap between germline ends came to 17 bases. Germline CDR1 reads SQVTM; CDR2 reads ANQGSEA. CDR3 residues: CSVKRTFGASYNEQFF. The CDR3 DNA is TGCAGCGTTAAACGAACATTTGGGGCCTCCTACAATGAGCAGTTCTTC.

The chain couples TRBV28 to TRBJ2-7; D might be TRBD2 (6 bases). The CDR3 consists of 12 residues. Germline CDR1 MDHEN, CDR2 SYDVKM. The CDR3 coding sequence is TGTACCTCGGGAGACAGTTCCTACGAGCAGTACTTC. Its protein product is CTSGDSSYEQYF.

This clone was detected a few times. The chain carries TRBV7-9 and TRBJ2-7, with 11 bases fitting TRBD2. Germline V gene sequence: CDR1 SEHNR, CDR2 FQNEAQ (reference sequence). CDR3 length equals 15 residues. V dropped 4 bases and J dropped 4; count of bases not matched to a gene: 6. CDR3 residues: CASSSGTSGKYEQYF. The CDR3 DNA is TGTGCCAGCAGCTCCGGGACTAGCGGAAAGTACGAGCAGTACTTC.

This clone has just a few counts. The chain employs TRBV29-1 and TRBJ2-3, with D perhaps matching TRBD2 (5 bases). The CDR3 contains 15 residues. Looked up from germline, CDR1 is SQVTM and CDR2 is ANQGSEA. The V end lost 6 bases, the J end lost 0 bases, and 16 bases lay between the germline ends. CDR3 sequence (DNA): TGCAGCGTAGACTACGGCTTATCTAGCACAGATACGCAGTATTTT. It yields the protein CSVDYGLSSTDTQYF.